Listed here are 15 T cell receptor gamma chains from one sample, sequenced in a study of Vδ1+ human thymocytes. Study outcomes and limitations: Highly polyclonal TRG and TRD repertoires with Gaussian CDR3 length distributions appeared in thymus.

Sequences come from RNA converted to cDNA by reverse transcription. The CDR3 regions were amplified by multiplex PCR from V-gene primers to a constant-region primer. TCRdb re-called the multiplex PCR reads with CATT. The sample lists 8,000 to 9,000 gamma-chain clones; around 54% were seen once. No antigen has been identified for these receptors. Sequencing used Vdelta1+ gamma-delta thymocytes from the thymus. Subset denoted: FACS-sorted CD3+ TCRalphabeta- TCRVdelta1+ TCRVdelta2- thymocytes. Every receptor here comes from a girl in the first two years of life who had congenital heart surgery.

The rearrangement links TRGV3 to TRGJ1 or TRGJ2. As TCRdb names no J gene, one was assigned here on the basis of a DNA match to germline. After removal of 0 bases from V and 1 base from J, the junction contained 9 bases not matched to a gene. Germline lookup yields CDR1 VTNTFY and CDR2 YDVSTARD (reference sequence). The CDR3 runs to 16 residues. CDR3: CATWDRPPSNYYKKLF. The CDR3 DNA sequence: TGTGCCACCTGGGACAGGCCCCCCTCAAATTATTATAAGAAACTCTTT.

This clone was seen a few times. The chain is built from TRGV4 and TRGJ1 or TRGJ2. The J gene, not given by TCRdb, was assigned here from a germline match of the nucleotide sequence. In germline, CDR1 is EGSTGY, CDR2 YDSYTSSV. Trimming cost V 3 bases and J 3 bases; bases outside gene matches: 2. CDR3 length equals 12 residues. CDR3 in amino acids: CATWDSYYKKLF. CDR3 coding DNA: TGTGCCACCTGGGATTCTTATTATAAGAAACTCTTT.

V is TRGV4 and J is TRGJ1 or TRGJ2. TCRdb offers no J gene call, so here the DNA was matched to germline to obtain one. The trim removed 4 bases at V and 12 bases at J, leaving 15 bases unmatched. This CDR3 has 13 amino acids. The V gene's germline CDR1 is EGSTGY and CDR2 YDSYTSSV. DNA for the CDR3: TGTGCCACCTGGGACGGCTTAAGGGGTAGGAAACTCTTT. Protein sequence: CATWDGLRGRKLF.

This sequence joins TRGV4 and TRGJP2. V gave up 0 bases and J gave up 4 bases; unmatched junction bases: 8. Germline-derived CDR1 and CDR2 are EGSTGY and YDSYTSSV. The CDR3 has 16 amino acids. The CDR3 protein is CATWDGRLDSDWIKTF. The CDR3 DNA reads as TGTGCCACCTGGGATGGGCGCCTGGATAGTGATTGGATCAAGACGTTT.

With respect to this clone: Relative to the germline gene, one junction end is altered; a read error may explain this. The chain recombines TRGV3 with TRGJ1 or TRGJ2. In the absence of a J gene in TCRdb, the DNA was matched to germline to assign it here. The germline gives CDR1 VTNTFY, CDR2 YDVSTARD (reference sequence). This CDR3 comprises 15 residues. This chain's CDR3 is CATWEGVPINYRKLF. CDR3 nucleotides: TGTGCCACCTGGGAAGGTGTCCCGATCAATTATAGGAAACTCTTT.

Only a few counts were recorded for this clone. This chain uses TRGV3 with TRGJ1 or TRGJ2. The J gene comes from matching the DNA to germline here; TCRdb lacks it. This CDR3 is built from 14 residues. With V trimmed by 2 bases and J by 5 bases, 9 bases remained unmatched. Germline V gene data show CDR1 as VTNTFY and CDR2 as YDVSTARD (reference sequence). CDR3 loop: CATWDTSRHYKKLF. CDR3 sequence (DNA): TGTGCCACCTGGGACACGTCCCGGCATTATAAGAAACTCTTT.

This chain links TRGV3 with TRGJ1 or TRGJ2. Here the J gene came from matching the DNA to germline, since TCRdb omits it. Germline CDR1 VTNTFY, CDR2 YDVSTARD (reference sequence). Trimming removed 3 bases from V and 3 bases from J; junction bases left unmatched: 11. The CDR3 contains 15 residues. The CDR3 DNA reads TGTGCCACCTGGGACCCCGCCCCGACTTATTATAAGAAACTCTTT. Its translation: CATWDPAPTYYKKLF.

On this clone itself: At the DNA level, this CDR3 is encoded by other sequences in the same sample as well. The chain is built from TRGV2 and TRGJ1 or TRGJ2. The J gene, absent from TCRdb, was called here by matching the DNA to germline. The CDR3 extends over 13 amino acids. CDR1 is EGSNGY, CDR2 YDSYNSKV, per germline. The junction had 4 bases not matched to a gene; V was cut back by 0 bases and J by 5 bases. DNA for the CDR3: TGTGCCACCTGGGACGGGCGAGATTATAAGAAACTCTTT. It translates to CATWDGRDYKKLF.

The genes are TRGV3 and TRGJ1 or TRGJ2. Germline matching of the DNA provided the J gene here, since TCRdb leaves it blank. The CDR3 sequence is 12 residues long. The trim removed 3 bases at V and 2 bases at J, leaving 1 base unmatched. The V gene's germline CDR1 is VTNTFY and CDR2 YDVSTARD (reference sequence). This CDR3 reads CATWDYYYKKLF. The CDR3, as DNA: TGTGCCACCTGGGACTATTATTATAAGAAACTCTTT.

With respect to this clone: The sample contains more than one DNA sequence encoding this CDR3. The V and J genes are TRGV9 and TRGJ1 or TRGJ2. Here the J gene was assigned by germline matching of the DNA, as TCRdb has none. Losses at the gene ends were 2 bases for V and 4 bases for J; bases not matched to a gene: 5. Germline-derived CDR1 and CDR2 are GITISATS and ISYDGTV (reference sequence). This CDR3 region has 13 residues. DNA of the CDR3: TGTGCCTTGTGGGAGGGATCGTATTATAAGAAACTCTTT. This encodes CALWEGSYYKKLF.

The table lists this clone with a count of one. The chain combines TRGV4 with TRGJ1 or TRGJ2. TCRdb leaves out the J gene; it was filled in here by matching the DNA to germline. CDR3 length: 14 amino acids. The J segment lost 1 base and the V segment lost 0 bases, leaving 3 bases of the junction unmatched. Germline V lookup: CDR1 EGSTGY, CDR2 YDSYTSSV. CDR3 nucleotides: TGTGCCACCTGGGATGGGGCCAATTATTATAAGAAACTCTTT. Encoded protein: CATWDGANYYKKLF.

This clone was recorded only once. The V and J genes are TRGV3 and TRGJ1 or TRGJ2. TCRdb does not report a J gene; here it was assigned by matching the DNA to germline references. Germline CDR1 is VTNTFY and CDR2 is YDVSTARD (reference sequence). The CDR3 extends over 15 amino acids. Unmatched junction bases numbered 8, after V lost 0 bases and J lost 3 bases. For the CDR3, the DNA is TGTGCCACCTGGGACAGGTTATTATCTTATTATAAGAAACTCTTT. Residues: CATWDRLLSYYKKLF.

This clone was detected only a few times. The gene calls are TRGV3 and TRGJ1 or TRGJ2. TCRdb does not report a J gene; here it was assigned by matching the DNA to germline references. The CDR3 has 15 amino acids. V was clipped by 0 bases and J by 6 bases; unmatched bases: 11. Germline CDR1 is VTNTFY and CDR2 is YDVSTARD (reference sequence). The chain's CDR3 is CATWDRRTWVYKKLF. Written as DNA, the CDR3 is TGTGCCACCTGGGACAGGCGGACTTGGGTTTATAAGAAACTCTTT.

V gene assignment gives TRGV2, but the J gene was left uncalled. Germline CDR1 and CDR2: EGSNGY and YDSYNSKV. This CDR3 spans 12 amino acids. The CDR3 DNA reads TGTGCCACCTGGGACGGGCCGGTAGAGGTGCTCTTT. Residues: CATWDGPVEVLF.

Points on this clone: This may arise from a read error, as a much more abundant clone is one base away. This same CDR3 is encoded by further DNA sequences in the sample. The chain is built from TRGV9 and TRGJ1 or TRGJ2. TCRdb supplies no J gene; here it was assigned by aligning the nucleotide sequence to germline. Losses at the gene ends were 3 bases for V and 0 bases for J; bases not matched to a gene: 2. Germline values: CDR1 GITISATS, CDR2 ISYDGTV (reference sequence). The CDR3 covers 13 residues. The CDR3: CALWEPNYYKKLF. As DNA, the CDR3 is TGTGCCTTGTGGGAGCCGAATTATTATAAGAAACTCTTT.